One sample yielded the 24 T cell receptor beta chains listed below, sequenced in a study of early T cells in non-severe SARS-CoV-2 infection. Each CDR3 protein gets one entry after TCRdb re-called the 5' RACE reads with MiXCR. The data show roughly 69,000 distinct CDR3 sequences, about 9% seen once. The sample taken for sequencing was whole blood. The receptors derive from an adult who was a healthcare worker with PCR-confirmed SARS-CoV-2 infection or an uninfected control (not recorded which).

The chain joins TRBV3-1 to TRBJ1-6; D not resolved. The CDR3 consists of 12 residues. Germline V lookup: CDR1 LGHDT, CDR2 YNNKEL (reference sequence). The ends were cut back, 6 bases at V and 11 bases at J, with 11 bases in the middle. The DNA for the CDR3 is TGTGCCAGCAGTTCAAGGAATCCACCCCTCCACTTT. It specifies CASSSRNPPLHF.

The chain uses TRBV15 and TRBJ2-3; the D gene is possibly TRBD1 (5 bases). The germline V gene has CDR1 LNHNV and CDR2 YYDKDF (reference sequence). V was pared by 6 bases and J by 6 bases, with 10 bases between. This CDR3 has 12 residues. The CDR3 sequence is CATRDSEDTQYF. The DNA of the CDR3 is TGTGCCACCAGAGACAGCGAGGATACGCAGTATTTT.

The J gene is TRBJ2-4, the V gene TRBV7-2, with 9 bases that match TRBD2. The CDR3 totals 14 residues. Germline V gives CDR1 SGHTA, CDR2 FQGNSA. V was clipped by 3 bases and J by 3 bases; unmatched bases: 0. The CDR3 nucleotides are TGTGCCAGCAGCTTTAGCGGGGGCAAAAACATTCAGTACTTC. It is translated as CASSFSGGKNIQYF. Full variable domain (outside the CDR3, taken from reference TRBV7-2 and TRBJ2-4): GAGVSQSPSNKVTEKGKDVELRCDPISGHTALYWYRQSLGQGLEFLIYFQGNSAPDKSGLPSDRFSAERTGGSVSTLTIQRTQQEDSAVYLCASSFSGGKNIQYFGAGTRLSVL.

This clonotype was observed at least ten times. The chain uses TRBV3-1 and TRBJ2-7; D may be TRBD2 (6 bases). This CDR3 is 16 amino acids long. Looked up from germline, CDR1 is LGHDT and CDR2 is YNNKEL (reference sequence). The V end was cut by 0 bases, the J end by 3 bases, with 15 bases between. The CDR3 nucleotides read TGTGCCAGCAGCCAAGATCCGGCTAGCGCTTACTACGAGCAGTACTTC. Translated: CASSQDPASAYYEQYF.

The table lists this clonotype with many counts. This rearrangement joins TRBV29-1 to TRBJ2-1; no clear D gene. The CDR3 extends over 13 amino acids. V was pared by 5 bases and J by 2 bases, with 10 bases between. Germline loops: CDR1 SQVTM, CDR2 ANQGSEA. The CDR3 DNA sequence: TGCAGCGTTTCGACAAGGACCTACAATGAGCAGTTCTTC. Its protein product is CSVSTRTYNEQFF.

The chain employs TRBV7-2 and TRBJ1-6; possible D gene TRBD1, 5 bases. The CDR3 spans 14 residues. In germline, CDR1 is SGHTA, CDR2 FQGNSA. The germline V and J ends were trimmed by 3 bases and 6 bases, with 9 bases remaining between them. The CDR3 here is CASSFGDPNSPLHF. CDR3 DNA sequence: TGTGCCAGCAGCTTTGGGGACCCTAATTCACCCCTCCACTTT.

As regards this clonotype: This may be a read error, as it is one base from a much larger clone. The chain is built from TRBV7-9 and TRBJ2-3, with D uncertain. With 6 bases removed from V and 6 bases from J, the gap between germline ends came to 22 bases. The CDR3 consists of 16 residues. Germline CDR1 and CDR2: SEHNR and FQNEAQ (reference sequence). In DNA form, the CDR3 reads TGTGCCAGCAGTCCTGAGGCGAGGACGATGAGGGATACGCAGTATTTT. It translates to CASSPEARTMRDTQYF. Combining the CDR3 with reference TRBV7-9 and TRBJ2-3 gives the whole variable domain DTGVSQNPRHKITKRGQNVTFRCDPISEHNRLYWYRQTLGQGPEFLTYFQNEAQLEKSRLLSDRFSAERPKGSFSTLEIQRTEQGDSAMYLCASSPEARTMRDTQYFGPGTRLTVL.

This clonotype was counted between two and nine times. V gene TRBV11-1 combines with J gene TRBJ2-1; TRBD2 is a possible D gene (6 bases). V shed 6 bases and J shed 2 bases, with 11 bases lying between them. The germline V gene has CDR1 SGHAT and CDR2 FQDESV (reference sequence). The length of the CDR3 is 14 residues. CDR3 amino acids: CASRWRGTYNEQFF. In DNA, the CDR3 is TGTGCCAGCAGGTGGCGGGGAACCTACAATGAGCAGTTCTTC.

This clonotype was counted at least ten times. The chain uses TRBV7-2 and TRBJ2-2, with D perhaps TRBD2 (6 bases). Germline CDR1 is SGHTA and CDR2 is FQGNSA. The CDR3 is made up of 15 amino acids. V lost 3 bases and J lost 2, with 10 bases in between. This CDR3 reads CASSLVGGNTGELFF. The CDR3 region has the DNA TGTGCCAGCAGCTTGGTCGGGGGAAACACCGGGGAGCTGTTTTTT.

This clonotype was observed at least ten times. The chain couples TRBV7-9 to TRBJ1-4, with D tentatively TRBD1 (6 bases). The V end was cut by 4 bases, the J end by 5 bases, with 17 bases between. The CDR3 contains 16 residues. Germline values: CDR1 SEHNR, CDR2 FQNEAQ (reference sequence). CDR3 nucleotides: TGTGCCAGCAGCTCTCCTCCCGGACAGCTGAATGAAAAACTGTTTTTT. This translates into CASSSPPGQLNEKLFF.

This clonotype was observed a few times. V and J are TRBV7-6 and TRBJ2-1, with 7 bases fitting TRBD1. V dropped 0 bases and J dropped 4; count of bases not matched to a gene: 3. The CDR3 is 15 residues long. Germline lookup yields CDR1 SGHVS and CDR2 FNYEAQ. CDR3 in DNA: TGTGCCAGCAGCTTAGCCGGGACAGCGTACAATGAGCAGTTCTTC. Translated, it gives CASSLAGTAYNEQFF.

V usage is TRBV9 and J usage is TRBJ1-6; possibly TRBD1 for D (5 bases). The CDR3 runs to 15 residues. The V end lost 2 bases, the J end lost 6 bases, and 12 bases lay between the germline ends. Germline lookup yields CDR1 SGDLS and CDR2 YYNGEE. CDR3 nucleotides: TGTGCCAGCAGCGTTGGCAGGGCGAGTAATTCACCCCTCCACTTT. Its protein product is CASSVGRASNSPLHF.

In its sample, this clonotype was seen many times. The chain is built from TRBV5-1 and TRBJ1-1; D is unclear. CDR3 length: 14 residues. CDR1 and CDR2 (germline): SGHRS, YFSETQ. V lost 4 bases and J lost 2, with 12 bases in between. CDR3 loop: CASSRGTTNTEAFF. Here the CDR3 DNA reads TGCGCCAGCAGCCGAGGAACAACCAACACTGAAGCTTTCTTT. Complete variable domain (other parts from reference TRBV5-1 and TRBJ1-1): KAGVTQTPRYLIKTRGQQVTLSCSPISGHRSVSWYQQTPGQGLQFLFEYFSETQRNKGNFPGRFSGRQFSNSRSEMNVSTLELGDSALYLCASSRGTTNTEAFFGQGTRLTVV.

There are a few counts of this clonotype. The chain joins TRBV6-5 to TRBJ2-3; D is uncertain. This CDR3 has 15 amino acids. CDR1 is MNHEY and CDR2 is SVGAGI in the germline V gene. V was pared by 2 bases and J by 2 bases, with 11 bases between. The CDR3 region is CASSYNRAYTDTQYF. The CDR3 DNA follows: TGTGCCAGCAGTTACAATAGGGCCTACACAGATACGCAGTATTTT.

This clonotype was counted only a few times. V gene TRBV20-1 combines with J gene TRBJ2-1, with 10 bases identical to TRBD2. CDR1 DFQATT and CDR2 SNEGSKA come from the germline V gene (reference sequence). The CDR3 is made up of 15 amino acids. Trimming took 0 bases from V and 4 from J; bases not matched to a gene: 3. The CDR3 reads CSAREGLADYNEQFF. The CDR3 DNA reads TGCAGTGCTAGAGAAGGACTAGCGGATTACAATGAGCAGTTCTTC.

With regard to this clonotype: A clone one base away is much larger, so this may be a read error. The chain is built from TRBV6-1 and TRBJ1-6, with unresolved D. The CDR3 is 15 residues long. Germline CDR1 and CDR2: MNHNS and SASEGT. CDR3 residues: CASGERLPGNSPLHF. CDR3 nucleotides: TGTGCCAGCGGTGAGAGACTGCCGGGCAATTCACCCCTCCACTTT.

The chain is built from TRBV7-2 and TRBJ2-7; D is unresolved. The CDR3 extends over 15 amino acids. The germline gives CDR1 SGHTA, CDR2 FQGNSA. The V and J ends lost 1 base and 2 bases respectively, with 12 bases between them. DNA for the CDR3: TGTGCCAGCAGCTTAGACACCTTCCTAACCTACGAGCAGTACTTC. Its translation is CASSLDTFLTYEQYF.

The sample holds many counts of this clonotype. The CDR3 nucleotides are TGTGCCAGCAGTTTAACTCAGACAGGTGCAAGCACTGAAGCTTTCTTT. It yields the protein CASSLTQTGASTEAFF. The rearrangement joins TRBV28 to TRBJ1-1, with D maybe TRBD1 (6 bases). The V and J ends lost 2 bases and 4 bases respectively, with 17 bases between them. Germline V gene sequence: CDR1 MDHEN, CDR2 SYDVKM. The CDR3 is 16 residues long.

J is TRBJ1-6 and V is TRBV4-1; D call uncertain. This CDR3 contains 13 residues. The germline CDR1 and CDR2 sequences are MGHRA and YSYEKL. V was cut by 0 bases and J by 7 bases, with 4 bases left in between. The CDR3 here is CASSQDLNSPLHF. CDR3 nucleotides: TGCGCCAGCAGCCAAGATCTGAATTCACCCCTCCACTTT.

This clonotype was detected ten times or more. This chain connects TRBV6-6 to TRBJ2-2, with 8 positions matching TRBD1. The CDR3 has 17 amino acids. V dropped 0 bases and J dropped 4; count of bases not matched to a gene: 7. Germline CDR1 and CDR2: MNHNY and SVGAGI (reference sequence). CDR3 protein: CASSYSRQGLLTGELFF. CDR3 sequence (DNA): TGTGCCAGCAGTTACTCGAGACAGGGGCTCCTCACCGGGGAGCTGTTTTTT.

A few counts support this clonotype. This rearrangement joins TRBV20-1 to TRBJ1-4, with D possibly matching TRBD1 (6 bases). The length of the CDR3 is 13 residues. The V end was cut by 3 bases, the J end by 8 bases, with 13 bases between. CDR1 is DFQATT and CDR2 is SNEGSKA in the germline V gene (reference sequence). For the CDR3, the DNA is TGCAGTGCTAGGTGGGGGGCAAAGGAAAAACTGTTTTTT. It encodes CSARWGAKEKLFF.

This clonotype was counted a few times. CDR3 coding DNA: TGTGCCAGCAGTGAATGGGAGAACACTGAAGCTTTCTTT. The encoded protein is CASSEWENTEAFF. V gene TRBV6-4 combines with J gene TRBJ1-1; unclear D gene. V dropped 3 bases and J dropped 1 base, with 6 bases sitting between them. This CDR3 is 13 amino acids long. Germline CDR1 reads MRHNA; CDR2 reads SNTAGT.

Remarks on this clonotype: A much more abundant neighbour one base away suggests this may be a read error. CDR3 coding DNA: TGTGCCAGCTCACCTGGATCCCCAGGGATGGACACTGAAGCTTTCTTT. It yields the protein CASSPGSPGMDTEAFF. The V and J genes are TRBV18 and TRBJ1-1; D may be TRBD1 (5 bases). Trimming left V 3 bases short and J 3 bases short, with 17 bases between. The germline gives CDR1 KGHSH, CDR2 LQKENI. The length of the CDR3 is 16 residues.

The chain links TRBV5-6 to TRBJ1-5, with 9 bases identical to TRBD1. After removal of 3 bases from V and 2 bases from J, the junction contained 9 bases not matched to a gene. Germline lookup yields CDR1 SGHDT and CDR2 YYEEEE. CDR3 length: 17 residues. Here the CDR3 DNA reads TGTGCCAGCAGCTCCACCGGGACAGGGTGGGGCAATCAGCCCCAGCATTTT. Its translation is CASSSTGTGWGNQPQHF.